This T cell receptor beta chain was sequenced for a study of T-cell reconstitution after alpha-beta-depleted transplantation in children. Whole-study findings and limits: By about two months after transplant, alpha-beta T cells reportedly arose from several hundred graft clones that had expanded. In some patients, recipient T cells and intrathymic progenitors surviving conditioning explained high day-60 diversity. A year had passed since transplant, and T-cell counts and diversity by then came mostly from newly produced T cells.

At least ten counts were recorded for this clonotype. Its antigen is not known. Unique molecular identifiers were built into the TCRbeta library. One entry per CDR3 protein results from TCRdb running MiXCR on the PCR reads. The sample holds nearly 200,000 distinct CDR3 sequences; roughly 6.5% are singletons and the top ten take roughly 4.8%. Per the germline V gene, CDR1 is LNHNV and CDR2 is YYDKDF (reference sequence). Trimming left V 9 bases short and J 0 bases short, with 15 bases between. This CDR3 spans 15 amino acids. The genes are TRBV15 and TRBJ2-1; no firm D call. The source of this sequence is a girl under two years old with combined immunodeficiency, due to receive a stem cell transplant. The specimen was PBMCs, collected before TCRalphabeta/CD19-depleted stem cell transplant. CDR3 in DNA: TGTGCCACTAAAGGAGTAATGAACTCCTACAATGAGCAGTTCTTC. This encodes CATKGVMNSYNEQFF.